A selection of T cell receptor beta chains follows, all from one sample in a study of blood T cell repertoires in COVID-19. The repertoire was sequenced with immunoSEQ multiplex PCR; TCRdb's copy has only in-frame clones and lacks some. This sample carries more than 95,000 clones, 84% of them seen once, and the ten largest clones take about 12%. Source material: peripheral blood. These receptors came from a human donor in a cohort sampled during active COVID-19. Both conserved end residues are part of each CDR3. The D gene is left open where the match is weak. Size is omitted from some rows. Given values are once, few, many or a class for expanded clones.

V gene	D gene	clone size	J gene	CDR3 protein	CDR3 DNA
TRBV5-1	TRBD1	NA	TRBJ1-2	CASSLDRGLYGYTF	TGCGCCAGCAGCTTGGACAGGGGATTATATGGCTACACCTTC
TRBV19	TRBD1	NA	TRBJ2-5	CATRGGPQETQYF	TGTGCCACCCGAGGGGGCCCCCAAGAGACCCAGTACTTC
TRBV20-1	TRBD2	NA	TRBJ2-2	CSASRTSGATGELFF	TGCAGTGCTAGTAGGACTAGCGGGGCAACCGGGGAGCTGTTTTTT
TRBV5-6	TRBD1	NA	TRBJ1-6	CASSLVQGDNSPLHF	TGTGCCAGCAGCTTGGTGCAGGGGGATAATTCACCCCTCCACTTT
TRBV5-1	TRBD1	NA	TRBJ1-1	CASSRQGDPTEAFF	TGCGCCAGCAGCCGACAGGGGGATCCCACTGAAGCTTTCTTT
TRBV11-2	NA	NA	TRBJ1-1	CASSFQGGTEAFF	TGTGCCAGCAGCTTCCAGGGAGGCACTGAAGCTTTCTTT
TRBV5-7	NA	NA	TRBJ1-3	CASSPIGGKGNTIYF	TGTGCCAGCAGCCCCATAGGGGGAAAAGGAAACACCATATATTTT
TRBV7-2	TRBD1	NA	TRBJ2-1	CASSTHRGGQGGHEQFF	TGTGCCAGCAGCACACACAGAGGAGGACAGGGGGGGCATGAGCAGTTCTTC
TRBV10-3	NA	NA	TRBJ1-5	CAISGSGGPDQPQHF	TGTGCCATCAGTGGATCGGGGGGCCCCGATCAGCCCCAGCATTTT
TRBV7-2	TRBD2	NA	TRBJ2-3	CASSSQRGDTQYF	TGTGCCAGCAGTTCGCAGCGGGGAGATACGCAGTATTTT
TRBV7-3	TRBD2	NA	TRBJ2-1	CASSVVAGRGFNEQFF	TGTGCCAGCAGCGTAGTAGCGGGCCGGGGCTTTAATGAGCAGTTCTTC
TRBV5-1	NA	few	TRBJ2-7	CASSLKGGGGLYEQYF	TGCGCCAGCAGCTTGAAAGGCGGAGGGGGCTTGTACGAGCAGTACTTC
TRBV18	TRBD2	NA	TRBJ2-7	CASSPPGGRYEQYF	TGTGCCAGCTCACCCCCGGGGGGGCGGTACGAGCAGTACTTC
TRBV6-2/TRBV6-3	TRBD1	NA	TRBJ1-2	CASSYGTGYYGYTF	TGTGCCAGCAGTTACGGGACAGGCTACTATGGCTACACCTTC
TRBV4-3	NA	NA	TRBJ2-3	CASSQDPVGGADTQYF	TGCGCCAGCAGCCAAGACCCGGTAGGCGGCGCAGATACGCAGTATTTT
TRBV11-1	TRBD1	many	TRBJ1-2	CASSSRTGWNYGYTF	TGTGCCAGCAGCTCTAGGACAGGGTGGAACTATGGCTACACCTTC
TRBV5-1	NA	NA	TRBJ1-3	CASSPSGERNTIYF	TGCGCCAGCAGCCCGTCCGGAGAAAGAAACACCATATATTTT
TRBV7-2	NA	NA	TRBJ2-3	CASSLPSSGTDTQYF	TGTGCCAGCAGCTTACCGTCTAGCGGCACAGATACGCAGTATTTT
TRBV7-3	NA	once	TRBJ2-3	CASSLSRGGDTQYF	TGTGCCAGCAGCTTAAGCAGGGGTGGGGATACGCAGTATTTT
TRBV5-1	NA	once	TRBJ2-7	CASSERAGAYEQYF	TGCGCCAGCTCGGAAAGGGCAGGGGCCTACGAGCAGTACTTC
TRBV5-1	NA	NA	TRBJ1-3	CASSLAKSGSGNTIYF	TGCGCCAGCAGCTTGGCAAAGTCGGGGTCTGGAAACACCATATATTTT
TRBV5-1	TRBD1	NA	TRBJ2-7	CASSFGEVFAQGAHEQYF	TGCGCCAGCAGCTTTGGAGAGGTTTTTGCGCAGGGGGCCCACGAGCAGTACTTC
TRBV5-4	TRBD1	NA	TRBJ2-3	CASSWDRGQGDTQYF	TGTGCCAGCAGCTGGGACAGGGGGCAGGGAGATACGCAGTATTTT
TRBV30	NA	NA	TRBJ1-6	CAWSRQDNSPLHF	TGTGCCTGGAGTAGACAGGATAATTCACCCCTCCACTTT
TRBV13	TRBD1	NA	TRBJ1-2	CASSLQGATNYGYTF	TGTGCCAGCAGCCTCCAGGGGGCCACTAACTATGGCTACACCTTC
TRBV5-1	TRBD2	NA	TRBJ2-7	CASSLRTSGSYEQYF	TGCGCCAGCAGCTTGAGGACTAGCGGCTCCTACGAGCAGTACTTC
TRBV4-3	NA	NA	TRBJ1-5	CASSQDLSREQPQHF	TGCGCCAGCAGCCAAGATCTATCCAGGGAACAGCCCCAGCATTTT
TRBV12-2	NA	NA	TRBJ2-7	CASRTDFYYEQYF	TGTGCAAGTCGCACGGACTTCTACTACGAGCAGTACTTC
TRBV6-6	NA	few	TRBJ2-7	CASSRGTDYEQYF	TGTGCCAGCTCTCGGGGGACAGACTACGAGCAGTACTTC
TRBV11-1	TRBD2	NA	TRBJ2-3	CASSPGLAESTDTQYF	TGTGCCAGCAGCCCCGGACTAGCGGAAAGCACAGATACGCAGTATTTT
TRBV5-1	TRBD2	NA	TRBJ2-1	CASSPPLAGNEQFF	TGCGCCAGCAGCCCCCCCCTAGCGGGGAATGAGCAGTTCTTC
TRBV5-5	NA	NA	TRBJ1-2	CASSLVPGMTTNYGYTF	TGTGCCAGCAGCTTGGTCCCGGGGATGACTACTAACTATGGCTACACCTTC
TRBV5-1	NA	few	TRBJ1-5	CASSQEGDQPQHF	TGCGCCAGCAGCCAAGAGGGGGATCAGCCCCAGCATTTT
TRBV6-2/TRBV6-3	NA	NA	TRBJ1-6	CASSYSSGQPGANSPLHF	TGTGCCAGCAGTTACTCGAGTGGGCAGCCTGGGGCTAATTCACCCCTCCACTTT
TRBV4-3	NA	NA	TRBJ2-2	CASSQGGPGADGELFF	TGCGCCAGCAGCCAAGGGGGGCCAGGAGCGGACGGGGAGCTGTTTTTT
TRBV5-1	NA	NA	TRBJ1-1	CASSPQGTNTEAFF	TGCGCCAGCAGCCCCCAGGGGACGAACACTGAAGCTTTCTTT
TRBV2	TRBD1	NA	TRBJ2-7	CANRRDRSTYEQYF	TGTGCCAACCGAAGGGACAGGTCCACCTACGAGCAGTACTTC
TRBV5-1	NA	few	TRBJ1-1	CASSLGEVNTEAFF	TGCGCCAGCAGCTTGGGGGAGGTGAACACTGAAGCTTTCTTT
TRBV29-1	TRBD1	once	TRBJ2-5	CSVREQGFSETQYF	TGCAGCGTCAGGGAACAGGGGTTTTCCGAGACCCAGTACTTC
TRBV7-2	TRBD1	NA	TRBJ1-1	CASSLLGTANTEAFF	TGTGCCAGCAGCTTACTTGGGACAGCGAACACTGAAGCTTTCTTT
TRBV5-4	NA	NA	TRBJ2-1	CASSKPQRPAYNEQFF	TGTGCCAGCAGCAAGCCACAGCGGCCAGCCTACAATGAGCAGTTCTTC
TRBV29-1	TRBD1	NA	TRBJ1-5	CSVGDSGSNQPQHF	TGCAGCGTTGGGGACAGCGGAAGCAATCAGCCCCAGCATTTT
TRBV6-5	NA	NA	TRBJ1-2	CASRRGLTEVYGYTF	TGTGCCAGCAGGCGGGGACTTACGGAAGTCTATGGCTACACCTTC
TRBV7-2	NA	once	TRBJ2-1	CASSLVSSYNEQFF	TGTGCCAGCAGCTTAGTCTCCAGCTACAATGAGCAGTTCTTC
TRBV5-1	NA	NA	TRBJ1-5	CASSLGTTSQPQHF	TGCGCCAGCAGCTTAGGGACAACCAGTCAGCCCCAGCATTTT
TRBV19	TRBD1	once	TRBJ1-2	CASTLDRVQYGYTF	TGTGCCAGTACCCTGGACAGGGTCCAATATGGCTACACCTTC
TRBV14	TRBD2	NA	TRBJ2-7	CASSRLLAAFSYEQYF	TGTGCCAGCAGCCGCCTCCTAGCGGCTTTCTCCTACGAGCAGTACTTC
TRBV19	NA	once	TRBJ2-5	CASSIGEGRGVETQYF	TGTGCCAGTAGTATAGGAGAGGGCAGGGGGGTGGAGACCCAGTACTTC
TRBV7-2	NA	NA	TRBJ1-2	CATERDLSYGYTF	TGTGCCACCGAGAGAGATTTAAGCTATGGCTACACCTTC
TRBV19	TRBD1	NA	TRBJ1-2	CASSRDRYYGYTF	TGTGCCAGTAGTAGGGACAGGTACTATGGCTACACCTTC
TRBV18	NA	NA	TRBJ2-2	CASSPEALNTGELFF	TGTGCCAGCTCACCGGAGGCACTGAACACCGGGGAGCTGTTTTTT
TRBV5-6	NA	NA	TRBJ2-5	CASSREETQYF	TGTGCCAGCAGTCGCGAAGAGACCCAGTACTTC